The subject of this entry is one TCR beta chain. The target antigen is unknown. The data are from a study of vaccination effects on CD4 cells after COVID-19. The CDR3 loop spans 15 amino acids. CDR1 and CDR2 (germline): SGHVS, FQNEAQ. Between the trimmed V and J ends, which lost 1 base and 7 bases, there was a span of 14 bases. Antigen-specific CD4+ T cells were first expanded with viral peptide pools by the ViraFEST assay and only then sequenced. The culture ran for 10 to 11 days, and then CD4+ T cells were isolated. It was two doses of either the BNT162b2 or mRNA-1273 vaccine that participants received. The table came from immunoSEQ multiplex PCR; TCRdb's copy has only in-frame clones and leaves some out. The table shows about 33,000 clones, with 82% occurring only once.

J is TRBJ1-5 and V is TRBV7-8; possibly TRBD1 for D (5 bases). This specimen was CD4+ T cells from PBMCs cultured with HCoV-NL63 spike peptides, taken after COVID-19 vaccination. The TCR sequence derives from a human donor who received a COVID-19 vaccine. Some clones in this sample may be carry-over from other donors' samples. CDR3 DNA: TGTGCCAGCAGCTTAGTATGGCAGGGCCGACAGCCCCAGCATTTT. Protein sequence: CASSLVWQGRQPQHF.